The 7 T cell receptor beta chains given below trace back to one sample, sequenced in a study of cytomegalovirus exposure and HLA in healthy donors. The PCR employed 60 Vbeta primers together with 13 Jbeta primers. TCRdb's copy holds only in-frame clones and misses some; the assay was immunoSEQ multiplex PCR. The sample totals 180,000 or so clones; its top ten clones hold around 0.7%. The sample was PBMCs. The receptors were sampled from a boy younger than 18 in good health and CMV-seronegative.

The chain combines TRBV18 with TRBJ2-5; D remains ambiguous. Trimming took 5 bases from V and 5 from J, leaving 6 bases between them. CDR1 is KGHSH and CDR2 is LQKENI in the germline V gene. CDR3 size: 11 residues. CDR3 bases: TGTGCCAGCTCATATTCGGAGACCCAGTACTTC. Amino acids: CASSYSETQYF.

V and J are TRBV11-1 and TRBJ1-1, with D unresolved. The CDR3 covers 13 residues. V was cut by 3 bases and J by 4 bases, with 9 bases left in between. The germline V gene has CDR1 SGHAT and CDR2 FQDESV (reference sequence). The CDR3 loop reads CASSFTGVTEAFF. The CDR3 coding sequence is TGTGCCAGCAGCTTCACGGGAGTCACTGAAGCTTTCTTT. Full variable domain (missing parts from reference TRBV11-1 and TRBJ1-1): EAEVAQSPRYKITEKSQAVAFWCDPISGHATLYWYRQILGQGPELLVQFQDESVVDDSQLPKDRFSAERLKGVDSTLKIQPAELGDSAMYLCASSFTGVTEAFFGQGTRLTVV.

This rearrangement joins TRBV2 to TRBJ2-7, with 10 bases that match TRBD2. The germline V gene has CDR1 SNHLY and CDR2 FYNNEI. V gave up 1 base and J gave up 2 bases; unmatched junction bases: 2. This CDR3 region has 15 residues. This CDR3 reads CASSEELAGTYEQYF. DNA of the CDR3: TGTGCCAGCAGTGAAGAACTAGCGGGGACCTACGAGCAGTACTTC.

The rearrangement joins TRBV7-8 to TRBJ2-5, with D maybe TRBD2 (6 bases). The CDR3 sequence is 16 residues long. Per germline, CDR1 SGHVS and CDR2 FQNEAQ. V was trimmed by 11 bases and J by 2 bases, leaving 24 bases between them. Here the CDR3 reads CASLAPIGGTQETQYF. Written as DNA, the CDR3 is TGTGCCTCCCTAGCCCCCATTGGCGGGACGCAAGAGACCCAGTACTTC.

The chain links TRBV30 to TRBJ1-6; D possibly corresponds to TRBD1 (5 bases). The CDR3 is made up of 12 amino acids. From germline, CDR1 is GTSNPN and CDR2 SVGIG (reference sequence). Trimming took off 4 bases at V and 7 bases at J, with 8 bases between the two ends. This CDR3 is CAWKRQNSPLHF. The CDR3 DNA reads as TGTGCCTGGAAACGACAGAATTCACCCCTCCACTTT. The full variable domain, completed using reference TRBV30 and TRBJ1-6, is SQTIHQWPATLVQPVGSPLSLECTVEGTSNPNLYWYRQAAGRGLQLLFYSVGIGQISSEVPQNLSASRPQDRQFILSSKKLLLSDSGFYLCAWKRQNSPLHFGNGTRLTVT.

The V call is TRBV4-1, the J call TRBJ1-6, with 7 bases identical to TRBD1. The germline V gene encodes CDR1 MGHRA and CDR2 YSYEKL. J lost 11 bases, V lost 5 bases, and 15 bases had no gene match. The CDR3 length is 16 residues. The CDR3 nucleotides are TGCGCCAGCAGCAATCCCGGGACAGAGGTCAGGCCACCCCTCCACTTT. Translated, it gives CASSNPGTEVRPPLHF.

V and J are TRBV18 and TRBJ1-1; no reliable D call. Per germline, CDR1 KGHSH and CDR2 LQKENI. The CDR3 runs to 13 residues. Trimming removed 6 bases at V and 5 bases at J, with 13 bases between. The CDR3 protein is CASSRGPETEAFF. In DNA, the CDR3 is TGTGCCAGCTCCCGAGGCCCAGAGACTGAAGCTTTCTTT.